The clone carrying this T cell receptor (beta chain) has more than one count but fewer than ten. No antigen is known for it. Between the trimmed V and J ends, which lost 5 bases and 6 bases, there was a span of 16 bases. The germline V gene encodes CDR1 SGHTA and CDR2 FQGNSA. CDR3 size: 14 residues. The sample is drawn from a study of response to subunit inactivated influenza vaccine. MiXCR was run by TCRdb on the RT-PCR reads, yielding one entry per CDR3 protein. The sample lists a few hundred thousand distinct CDR3 sequences, around 15% occurring once. General study findings and limits: The study's authors posited that every seasonal influenza vaccination enlists few new T cells.

The TCR originated in a man aged 50 or older who received an inactivated influenza vaccine. J is TRBJ1-2 and V is TRBV7-2; tentative D call: TRBD1 (5 bases). Specimen: PBMCs from blood, collected about 12 days after vaccination. CDR3 residues: CASSPRQPSHGYTF. Written as DNA, the CDR3 is TGTGCCAGCAGCCCACGACAGCCATCCCATGGCTACACCTTC. The full variable domain, with the rest looked up from reference TRBV7-2 and TRBJ1-2, is GAGVSQSPSNKVTEKGKDVELRCDPISGHTALYWYRQSLGQGLEFLIYFQGNSAPDKSGLPSDRFSAERTGGSVSTLTIQRTQQEDSAVYLCASSPRQPSHGYTFGSGTRLTVV.